The next 32 T cell receptor beta chains were all read from a single sample in a study of type 1 regulatory T cells. These receptors are not linked to any known antigen. One entry per CDR3 protein results from TCRdb running MiXCR on the reads. This sample has about 68,000 distinct CDR3 sequences, with around 60% found just once. The material sequenced was cultured T cells, either the whole culture or a sorted T cell fraction (not recorded which). Sample subset: Tr1-enriched cell product generated in vitro against host alloantigens. The receptors come from a human donor in good health.

The V call is TRBV5-1, the J call TRBJ2-3; TRBD1 might be the D (5 bases). The germline V gene encodes CDR1 SGHRS and CDR2 YFSETQ. The V gene lost 1 base and the J gene lost 1 base, with 10 bases spanning the gap. The CDR3 is 15 amino acids. Here the CDR3 DNA reads TGCGCCAGCAGCTTGCGACAGCTAGGCACAGATACGCAGTATTTT. It codes for CASSLRQLGTDTQYF.

The genes are TRBV5-1 and TRBJ1-1, with D tentatively TRBD1 (6 bases). V lost 5 bases and J 3 bases, leaving 17 bases between the germline ends. In germline, CDR1 is SGHRS, CDR2 YFSETQ. The CDR3 covers 15 residues. CDR3 loop: CASSRSPAGDTEAFF. As DNA, the CDR3 is TGCGCCAGCAGTAGATCCCCGGCAGGGGACACTGAAGCTTTCTTT.

The V call is TRBV6-1, the J call TRBJ2-7; D gene uncertain. Germline-derived CDR1 and CDR2 are MNHNS and SASEGT. The CDR3 runs 13 residues. Between the trimmed V and J ends, which lost 7 bases and 0 bases, there was a span of 10 bases. The CDR3 nucleotides are TGTGCCAGCATATCCCCATACTCCTACGAGCAGTACTTC. Its translation is CASISPYSYEQYF.

The rearrangement uses TRBV6-5 and TRBJ2-5, with TRBD1 as a possible D gene (5 bases). V lost 5 bases, J lost 7 bases, and 26 bases lay in between. The CDR3 covers 17 residues. Germline-derived CDR1 and CDR2 are MNHEY and SVGAGI. The CDR3 loop reads CASSTLPQGLQGGTQYF. The CDR3 bases are TGTGCCAGCAGTACCCTGCCTCAGGGCCTCCAGGGTGGGACCCAGTACTTC.

In this sample, this clonotype turned up a few times. The chain recombines TRBV20-1 with TRBJ2-7; 13 bases are shared with TRBD2. The junction had 10 bases not matched to a gene; V was cut back by 4 bases and J by 7 bases. The CDR3 consists of 15 residues. From germline, CDR1 is DFQATT and CDR2 SNEGSKA (reference sequence). The DNA of the CDR3 is TGCAGTGCTACCACTACTAGCGGGAGGGATCGAGAGCAGTACTTC. This codes for CSATTTSGRDREQYF.

This chain links TRBV25-1 with TRBJ2-3; TRBD2 is a possible D gene (5 bases). Trimming stripped 4 bases from V and 3 bases from J, with 11 bases between. Germline-derived CDR1 and CDR2 are MGHDK and SYGVNS. The CDR3 runs to 14 residues. The CDR3: CASSGVGGTDTQYF. The CDR3 DNA reads as TGTGCCAGCAGTGGTGTGGGCGGGACAGATACGCAGTATTTT.

This clonotype was seen only a few times. The V call is TRBV7-9, the J call TRBJ1-2; D uncertain. Germline-derived CDR1 and CDR2 are SEHNR and FQNEAQ (reference sequence). Trimming stripped 8 bases from V and 7 bases from J, with 11 bases between. The CDR3 covers 11 residues. The CDR3 protein is CASLRQSGYTF. The CDR3, as DNA: TGTGCCAGCCTACGACAATCTGGCTACACCTTC.

The V gene is TRBV9, the J gene TRBJ2-2; D is unclear. This CDR3 has 14 residues. Germline CDR1 SGDLS, CDR2 YYNGEE. The germline V and J ends were trimmed by 4 bases and 5 bases, with 12 bases remaining between them. The CDR3 is CASSSRVGTGELFF. For the CDR3, the DNA is TGTGCCAGCAGCTCACGTGTGGGTACCGGGGAGCTGTTTTTT.

The chain employs TRBV5-1 and TRBJ1-3, with 11 nucleotides matching TRBD1. CDR3 length: 15 amino acids. Germline loops: CDR1 SGHRS, CDR2 YFSETQ. Trimming took 3 bases from V and 5 from J; bases not matched to a gene: 4. The CDR3 nucleotides read TGCGCCAGCAGCTCCGGACAGGGGGCTCGAAACACCATATATTTT. As protein: CASSSGQGARNTIYF.

The chain joins TRBV20-1 to TRBJ2-1, with TRBD1 as a possible D gene (6 bases). The CDR3 contains 15 residues. V was cut by 3 bases and J by 8 bases, with 20 bases left in between. From germline, CDR1 is DFQATT and CDR2 SNEGSKA (reference sequence). Here the CDR3 DNA reads TGCAGTGCTAGTAGGCGGCAGGGGATGATATATGAGCAGTTCTTC. It translates to CSASRRQGMIYEQFF.

This clonotype was observed a single time. The chain carries TRBV2 and TRBJ1-5; 7 bases are shared with TRBD1. From germline, CDR1 is SNHLY and CDR2 FYNNEI. This CDR3 spans 16 amino acids. Unmatched junction bases numbered 12, after V lost 6 bases and J lost 4 bases. Here the CDR3 reads CASRGGLSGGNQPQHF. CDR3 bases: TGTGCCAGCAGAGGGGGGTTGTCAGGGGGAAATCAGCCCCAGCATTTT.

J is TRBJ2-7 and V is TRBV12-3 or TRBV12-4; possibly TRBD2 for D (6 bases). V lost 6 bases to trimming and J lost 3 bases, with 15 bases between them. The length of the CDR3 is 14 residues. CDR3 sequence: CASSRTGEHYEQYF. Here the CDR3 DNA reads TGTGCCAGCAGCCGCACGGGGGAACACTACGAGCAGTACTTC.

This clonotype has more than one count but fewer than ten. This chain connects TRBV20-1 to TRBJ1-1; TRBD1 agrees at 7 bases. V shed 6 bases, J shed 0 bases, and the junction held 7 bases outside the gene matches. This CDR3 comprises 14 residues. CDR1 and CDR2 (germline): DFQATT, SNEGSKA (reference sequence). CDR3: CSASRDSLNTEAFF. DNA of the CDR3: TGCAGTGCCTCTAGGGACAGTTTGAACACTGAAGCTTTCTTT.

This clonotype was observed a few times. V is TRBV20-1 and J is TRBJ2-7; possible D gene TRBD2, 6 bases. Germline V gives CDR1 DFQATT, CDR2 SNEGSKA (reference sequence). V was shortened by 0 bases and J by 1 base, with 10 bases between the two germline ends. The length of the CDR3 is 14 residues. In DNA form, the CDR3 reads TGCAGTGCTAGAGAAGGGGCGGGGTCCTACGAGCAGTACTTC. As protein: CSAREGAGSYEQYF.

This clonotype has more than one count but fewer than ten. The chain links TRBV27 to TRBJ2-7; D is undetermined. Germline V gene sequence: CDR1 MNHEY, CDR2 SMNVEV (reference sequence). The CDR3 extends over 16 amino acids. The V and J ends lost 4 bases and 1 base respectively, with 17 bases between them. The CDR3 DNA follows: TGTGCCAGCAGTTCCCCCCTGAGTATTCCATCCTACGAGCAGTACTTC. It is translated as CASSSPLSIPSYEQYF.

Only a few counts were recorded for this clonotype. The rearrangement links TRBV6-2 or TRBV6-3 to TRBJ1-2; D is perhaps TRBD1 (5 bases). The CDR3 length is 15 residues. The germline CDR1 and CDR2 sequences are MNHEY and SVGEGT. The germline V and J ends were trimmed by 8 bases and 5 bases, with 21 bases remaining between them. CDR3 amino acids: CASVYLPGMEYGYTF. DNA for the CDR3: TGTGCCAGCGTCTACCTCCCAGGGATGGAATATGGCTACACCTTC.

The V and J genes are TRBV20-1 and TRBJ1-1; the match to TRBD1 covers 7 bases. The germline CDR1 and CDR2 sequences are DFQATT and SNEGSKA (reference sequence). The CDR3 covers 12 residues. CDR3 loop: CRVKTGIPEAFF. As DNA, the CDR3 is TGCAGGGTTAAGACAGGGATTCCTGAAGCTTTCTTT.

The CDR3 DNA reads TGTGCCAGCAGCTCGGACCGGGGCCCCTATGGCTACACCTTC. It is translated as CASSSDRGPYGYTF. V gene TRBV7-2 combines with J gene TRBJ1-2; the D gene is possibly TRBD1 (5 bases). CDR3 length equals 14 residues. The germline CDR1 and CDR2 sequences are SGHTA and FQGNSA. Between the trimmed V and J ends, which lost 4 bases and 4 bases, there was a span of 13 bases.

The V and J genes are TRBV9 and TRBJ2-2; TRBD2 agrees at 11 bases. This CDR3 region has 17 residues. CDR1 is SGDLS and CDR2 is YYNGEE in the germline V gene. With 4 bases clipped from V and 4 bases from J, the junction kept 9 bases outside the gene matches. The CDR3 loop reads CASSLVSGRASTGELFF. Written as DNA, the CDR3 is TGTGCCAGCAGCCTGGTTAGCGGGAGGGCCTCCACCGGGGAGCTGTTTTTT.

The rearrangement uses TRBV5-1 and TRBJ2-3; 10 bases are shared with TRBD2. CDR1 and CDR2 from the germline V gene are SGHRS and YFSETQ. The V gene end was trimmed by 0 bases and the J gene end by 4 bases; junction bases not matched to a gene: 8. This CDR3 is 17 amino acids long. The CDR3 sequence: CASSLAASGRVADTQYF. CDR3 nucleotide sequence: TGCGCCAGCAGCTTGGCCGCTAGCGGGAGAGTCGCAGATACGCAGTATTTT.

This clonotype was picked up a small number of times. The chain carries TRBV7-8 and TRBJ2-3, with 7 bases matching TRBD2. The CDR3 length is 14 residues. CDR1 is SGHVS, CDR2 FQNEAQ, per germline. With V trimmed by 6 bases and J by 6 bases, 9 bases remained unmatched. The CDR3 DNA reads as TGTGCCAGCAGGGGACTACTTTTGACGGATACGCAGTATTTT. It is translated as CASRGLLLTDTQYF.

This clonotype was found once. This rearrangement joins TRBV19 to TRBJ2-6, with D possibly matching TRBD1 (5 bases). There are 14 residues in the CDR3. Trimming shortened V by 7 bases and J by 0 bases, and 7 bases separated the two germline ends. Germline loops: CDR1 LNHDA, CDR2 SQIVND (reference sequence). As DNA, the CDR3 is TGTGCCAGTACGACAGACTCTGGGGCCAACGTCCTGACTTTC. Translated, it gives CASTTDSGANVLTF.

The chain couples TRBV7-7 to TRBJ2-6; D may be TRBD1 (6 bases). V lost 5 bases and J lost 3, with 17 bases in between. Germline V gene data show CDR1 as SSHAT and CDR2 as FNYEAQ (reference sequence). The length of the CDR3 is 17 residues. The CDR3 DNA is TGTGCCAGCAGCCCATTAGCATGGGGGCTTGGGGCCAACGTCCTGACTTTC. Translated, it gives CASSPLAWGLGANVLTF.

This clonotype was found a few times. In DNA, the CDR3 is TGTGCCAGCAGCTTAGGCTACCCCTCCTACAATGAGCAGTTCTTC. Its protein product is CASSLGYPSYNEQFF. The V gene is TRBV7-2, the J gene TRBJ2-1, with D uncertain. Trimming left V 1 base short and J 0 bases short, with 7 bases between. This CDR3 is 15 amino acids long. Germline CDR1 is SGHTA and CDR2 is FQGNSA.

J is TRBJ2-3 and V is TRBV28; D is unresolved. The CDR3 consists of 14 residues. The V and J ends lost 2 bases and 4 bases respectively, with 10 bases between them. The germline V gene encodes CDR1 MDHEN and CDR2 SYDVKM. The CDR3 coding sequence is TGTGCCAGCAGTTTAAACCCCTTTGCAGATACGCAGTATTTT. Translated: CASSLNPFADTQYF. The whole variable domain, remainder taken from reference TRBV28 and TRBJ2-3, is DVKVTQSSRYLVKRTGEKVFLECVQDMDHENMFWYRQDPGLGLRLIYFSYDVKMKEKGDIPEGYSVSREKKERFSLILESASTNQTSMYLCASSLNPFADTQYFGPGTRLTVL.

The J gene is TRBJ2-1, the V gene TRBV20-1; tentative D call: TRBD2 (5 bases). The V gene lost 0 bases and the J gene lost 2 bases, with 11 bases spanning the gap. Germline values: CDR1 DFQATT, CDR2 SNEGSKA (reference sequence). The CDR3 is made up of 15 amino acids. DNA for the CDR3: TGCAGTGCTAGAGATCACCAGCGGACCTACAATGAGCAGTTCTTC. It yields the protein CSARDHQRTYNEQFF.

The CDR3 spells CASTDRVSDTQYF. The CDR3 DNA sequence: TGCGCCAGCACGGACAGGGTTTCAGATACGCAGTATTTT. The rearrangement joins TRBV5-1 to TRBJ2-3; the match to TRBD1 covers 8 bases. V gave up 6 bases and J gave up 4 bases; unmatched junction bases: 4. This CDR3 is 13 amino acids long. Germline V gene lookup returns CDR1 SGHRS and CDR2 YFSETQ.

The gene calls are TRBV28 and TRBJ1-5; no definite D call. The germline CDR1 and CDR2 sequences are MDHEN and SYDVKM. This CDR3 is built from 12 residues. The V end was cut by 5 bases, the J end by 5 bases, with 7 bases between. The CDR3 protein is CASSDLYQPQHF. In nucleotides, the CDR3 is TGTGCCAGCAGTGACCTTTATCAGCCCCAGCATTTT.

The chain joins TRBV4-2 to TRBJ2-7; the D gene could be TRBD1 or TRBD2 (5 bases each). Germline-derived CDR1 and CDR2 are LGHNA and YNFKEQ. Trimming shortened V by 0 bases and J by 4 bases, and 13 bases separated the two germline ends. The CDR3 is made up of 15 amino acids. The CDR3 here is CASSQDRDPEYEQYF. The CDR3 DNA reads as TGTGCCAGCAGCCAAGACCGGGACCCAGAATACGAGCAGTACTTC.

The rearrangement uses TRBV20-1 and TRBJ2-1; 10 bases fit TRBD2. Germline values: CDR1 DFQATT, CDR2 SNEGSKA (reference sequence). This CDR3 has 15 amino acids. The V and J ends lost 2 bases and 9 bases, in that order; junction bases with no gene match: 10. CDR3 in DNA: TGCAGTGCTAGAAAGCAGCTAGCGGGAGTGGGTGAGCAGTTCTTC. Encoded protein: CSARKQLAGVGEQFF.

The rearrangement joins TRBV13 to TRBJ2-1, with 12 bases aligning to TRBD2. V shed 5 bases and J 6 bases; nucleotides not matched to a gene: 5. The germline gives CDR1 PRHDT, CDR2 FYEKMQ (reference sequence). The CDR3 is 15 residues long. CDR3: CASSKTSGRSNEQFF. The CDR3 DNA reads TGTGCCAGCAGCAAGACTAGCGGGAGATCCAATGAGCAGTTCTTC.

This clonotype was recorded a few times. This chain connects TRBV30 to TRBJ2-1; 7 bases agree with TRBD2. Looked up from germline, CDR1 is GTSNPN and CDR2 is SVGIG (reference sequence). The CDR3 is 16 residues long. V was pared by 0 bases and J by 9 bases, with 14 bases of the junction left unmatched. The CDR3 DNA sequence: TGTGCCTGGAGTGTATGGCAGGGCTCGGGAGGACCTGAGCAGTTCTTC. It specifies CAWSVWQGSGGPEQFF.